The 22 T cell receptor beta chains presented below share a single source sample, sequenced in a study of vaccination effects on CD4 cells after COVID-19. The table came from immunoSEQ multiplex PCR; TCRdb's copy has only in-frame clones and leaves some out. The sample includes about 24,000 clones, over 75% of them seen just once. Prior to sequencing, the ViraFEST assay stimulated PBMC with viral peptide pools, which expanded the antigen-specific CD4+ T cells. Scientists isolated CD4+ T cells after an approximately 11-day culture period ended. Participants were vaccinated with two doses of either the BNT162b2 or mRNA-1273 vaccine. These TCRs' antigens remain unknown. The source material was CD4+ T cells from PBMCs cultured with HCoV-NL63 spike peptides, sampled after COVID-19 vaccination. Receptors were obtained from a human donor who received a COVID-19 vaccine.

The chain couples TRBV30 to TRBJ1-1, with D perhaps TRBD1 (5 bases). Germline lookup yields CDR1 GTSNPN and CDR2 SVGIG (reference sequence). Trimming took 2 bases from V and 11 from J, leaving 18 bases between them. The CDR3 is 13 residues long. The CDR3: CAWSRKGPPGAFF. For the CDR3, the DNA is TGTGCCTGGAGTAGGAAAGGGCCGCCAGGGGCTTTCTTT.

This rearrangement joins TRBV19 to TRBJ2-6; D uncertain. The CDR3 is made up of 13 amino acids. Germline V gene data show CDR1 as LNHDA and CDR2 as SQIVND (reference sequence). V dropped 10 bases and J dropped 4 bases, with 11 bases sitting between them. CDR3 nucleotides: TGTGCCACCGCAGTTAGGGGGGCCAACGTCCTGACTTTC. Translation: CATAVRGANVLTF.

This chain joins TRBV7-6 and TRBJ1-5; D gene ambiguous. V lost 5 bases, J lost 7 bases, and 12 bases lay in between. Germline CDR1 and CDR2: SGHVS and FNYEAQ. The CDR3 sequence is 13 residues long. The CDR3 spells CASSRQVGQPQHF. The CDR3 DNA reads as TGTGCCAGCAGCCGGCAGGTCGGACAGCCCCAGCATTTT.

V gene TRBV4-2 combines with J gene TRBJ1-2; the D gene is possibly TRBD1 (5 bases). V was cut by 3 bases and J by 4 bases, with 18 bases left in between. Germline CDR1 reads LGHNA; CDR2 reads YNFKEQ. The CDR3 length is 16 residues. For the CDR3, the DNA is TGTGCCAGCAGCCACGAGAAACCTACAGGAGCCTATGGCTACACCTTC. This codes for CASSHEKPTGAYGYTF.

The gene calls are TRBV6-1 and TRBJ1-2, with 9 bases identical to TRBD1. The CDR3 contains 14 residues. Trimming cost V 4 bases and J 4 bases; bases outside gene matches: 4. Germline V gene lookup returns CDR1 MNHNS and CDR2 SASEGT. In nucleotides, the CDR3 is TGTGCCAGCAGTGGGACAGGGGTATCCTATGGCTACACCTTC. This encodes CASSGTGVSYGYTF.

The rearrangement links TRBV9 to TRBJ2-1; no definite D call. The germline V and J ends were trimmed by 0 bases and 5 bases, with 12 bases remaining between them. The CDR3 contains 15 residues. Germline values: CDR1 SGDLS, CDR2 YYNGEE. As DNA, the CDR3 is TGTGCCAGCAGCGTAGGAACCCTGGTCAACAATGAGCAGTTCTTC. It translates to CASSVGTLVNNEQFF.

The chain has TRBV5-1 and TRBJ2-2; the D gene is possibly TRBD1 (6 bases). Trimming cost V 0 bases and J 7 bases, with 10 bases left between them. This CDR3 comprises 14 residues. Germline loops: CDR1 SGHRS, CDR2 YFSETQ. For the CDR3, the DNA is TGCGCCAGCAGCTTGGGGGGACATAACGGGGAGCTGTTTTTT. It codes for CASSLGGHNGELFF.

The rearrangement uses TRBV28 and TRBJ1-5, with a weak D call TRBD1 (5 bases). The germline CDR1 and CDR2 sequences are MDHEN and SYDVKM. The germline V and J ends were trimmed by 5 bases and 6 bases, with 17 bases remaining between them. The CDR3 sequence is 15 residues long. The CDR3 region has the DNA TGTGCCAGCAGTCCGGGCAGGGCAGGGCGTCAGCCCCAGCATTTT. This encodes CASSPGRAGRQPQHF.

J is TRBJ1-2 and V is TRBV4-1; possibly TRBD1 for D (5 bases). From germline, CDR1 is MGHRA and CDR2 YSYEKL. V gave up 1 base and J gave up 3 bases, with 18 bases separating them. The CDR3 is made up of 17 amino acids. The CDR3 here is CASSQGRAEEGYYGYTF. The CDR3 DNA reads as TGCGCCAGCAGCCAAGGAAGGGCGGAAGAGGGGTACTATGGCTACACCTTC.

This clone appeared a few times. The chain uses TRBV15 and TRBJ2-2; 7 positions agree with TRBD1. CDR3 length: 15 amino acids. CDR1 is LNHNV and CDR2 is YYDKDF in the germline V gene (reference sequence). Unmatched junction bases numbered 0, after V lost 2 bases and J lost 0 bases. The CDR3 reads CATSRQGANTGELFF. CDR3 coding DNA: TGTGCCACCAGCAGACAGGGGGCGAACACCGGGGAGCTGTTTTTT.

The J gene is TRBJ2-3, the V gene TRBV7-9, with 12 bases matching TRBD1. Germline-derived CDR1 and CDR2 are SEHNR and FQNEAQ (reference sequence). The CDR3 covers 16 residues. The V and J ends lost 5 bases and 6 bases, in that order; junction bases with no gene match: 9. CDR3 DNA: TGTGCCAGCAGCCTCTCTGGGGACAGGGGGCTTGATACGCAGTATTTT. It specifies CASSLSGDRGLDTQYF.

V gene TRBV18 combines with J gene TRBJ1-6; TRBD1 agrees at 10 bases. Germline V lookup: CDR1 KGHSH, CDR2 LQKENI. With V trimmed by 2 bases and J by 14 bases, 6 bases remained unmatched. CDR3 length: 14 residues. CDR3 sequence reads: CASSPGDRGLSLHF. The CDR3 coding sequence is TGTGCCAGCTCACCAGGGGACAGGGGTTTATCCCTCCACTTT.

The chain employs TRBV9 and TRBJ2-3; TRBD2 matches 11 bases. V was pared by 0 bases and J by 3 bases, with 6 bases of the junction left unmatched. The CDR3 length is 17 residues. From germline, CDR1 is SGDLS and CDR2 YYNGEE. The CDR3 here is CASSVVPSGGWTDTQYF. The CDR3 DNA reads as TGTGCCAGCAGCGTAGTCCCTAGCGGGGGGTGGACAGATACGCAGTATTTT.

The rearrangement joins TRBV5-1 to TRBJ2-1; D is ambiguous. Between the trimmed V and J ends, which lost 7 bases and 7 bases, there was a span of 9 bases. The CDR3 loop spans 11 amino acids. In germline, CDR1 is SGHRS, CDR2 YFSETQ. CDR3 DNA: TGCGCCAGCGCGGTCAGTAATGAGCAGTTCTTC. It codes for CASAVSNEQFF.

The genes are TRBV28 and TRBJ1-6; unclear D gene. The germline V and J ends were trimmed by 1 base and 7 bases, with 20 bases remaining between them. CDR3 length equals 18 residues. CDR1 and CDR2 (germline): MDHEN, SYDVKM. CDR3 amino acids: CASSLLAPIPGTNSPLHF. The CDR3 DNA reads TGTGCCAGCAGTTTATTAGCCCCCATTCCAGGAACGAATTCACCCCTCCACTTT. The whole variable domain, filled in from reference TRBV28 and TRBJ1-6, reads DVKVTQSSRYLVKRTGEKVFLECVQDMDHENMFWYRQDPGLGLRLIYFSYDVKMKEKGDIPEGYSVSREKKERFSLILESASTNQTSMYLCASSLLAPIPGTNSPLHFGNGTRLTVT.

Written as DNA, the CDR3 is TGTGCCAGCAGCGTAGTAGGGGGCGCGAACACCGGGGAGCTGTTTTTT. Translated, it gives CASSVVGGANTGELFF. This chain links TRBV9 with TRBJ2-2; 7 bases agree with TRBD1. Looked up from germline, CDR1 is SGDLS and CDR2 is YYNGEE. The length of the CDR3 is 16 residues. V lost 0 bases to trimming and J lost 0 bases; unmatched junction nucleotides: 2.

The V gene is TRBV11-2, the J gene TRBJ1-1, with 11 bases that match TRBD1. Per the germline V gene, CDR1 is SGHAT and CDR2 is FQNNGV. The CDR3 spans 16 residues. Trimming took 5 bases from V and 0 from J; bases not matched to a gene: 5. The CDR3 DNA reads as TGTGCCAGCAGCGGCTGGACAGGGGGCCTGAACACTGAAGCTTTCTTT. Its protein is CASSGWTGGLNTEAFF.

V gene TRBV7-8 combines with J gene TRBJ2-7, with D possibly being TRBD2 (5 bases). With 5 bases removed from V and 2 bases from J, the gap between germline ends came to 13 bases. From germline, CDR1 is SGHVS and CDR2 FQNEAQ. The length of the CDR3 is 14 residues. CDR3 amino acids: CASSPLAGPYEQYF. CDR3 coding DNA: TGTGCCAGCAGCCCCCTTGCGGGTCCCTACGAGCAGTACTTC.

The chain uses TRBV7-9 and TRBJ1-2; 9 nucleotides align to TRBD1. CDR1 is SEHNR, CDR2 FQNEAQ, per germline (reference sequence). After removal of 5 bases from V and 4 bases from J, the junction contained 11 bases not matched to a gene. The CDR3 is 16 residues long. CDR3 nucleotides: TGTGCCAGCAGCCCCCCGGGACAGGGCCAACTCTATGGCTACACCTTC. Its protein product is CASSPPGQGQLYGYTF.

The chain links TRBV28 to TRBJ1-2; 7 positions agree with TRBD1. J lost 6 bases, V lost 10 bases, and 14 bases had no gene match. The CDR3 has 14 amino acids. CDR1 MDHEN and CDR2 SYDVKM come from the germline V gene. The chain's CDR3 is CAILEGQLGDGYTF. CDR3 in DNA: TGTGCCATCCTAGAGGGACAGTTGGGGGATGGCTACACCTTC.

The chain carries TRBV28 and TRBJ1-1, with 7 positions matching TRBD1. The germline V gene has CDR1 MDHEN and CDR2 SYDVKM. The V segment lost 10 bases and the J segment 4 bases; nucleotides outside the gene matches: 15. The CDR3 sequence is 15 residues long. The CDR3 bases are TGTGCCACCGTTATGCTCACAGGGGCGGGCACTGAAGCTTTCTTT. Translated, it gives CATVMLTGAGTEAFF. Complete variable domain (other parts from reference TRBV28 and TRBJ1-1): DVKVTQSSRYLVKRTGEKVFLECVQDMDHENMFWYRQDPGLGLRLIYFSYDVKMKEKGDIPEGYSVSREKKERFSLILESASTNQTSMYLCATVMLTGAGTEAFFGQGTRLTVV.

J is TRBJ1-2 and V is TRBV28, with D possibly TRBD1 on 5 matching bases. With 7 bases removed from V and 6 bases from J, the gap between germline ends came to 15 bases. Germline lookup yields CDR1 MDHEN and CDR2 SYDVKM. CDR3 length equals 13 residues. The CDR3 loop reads CASTNRRGDGYTF. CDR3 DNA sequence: TGTGCCAGCACCAACAGGCGAGGAGATGGCTACACCTTC.